The clone carrying this TCR beta chain was observed a handful of times. Its cognate antigen is unknown. The data derive from a study of regulatory T cells in long-lasting Graves disease. The time point: newly diagnosed GD, antithyroid drugs for less than 3 months. After RNA was extracted from PBMCs, the TCR library was made from it. The peripheral blood volume drawn was 8 to 9.5 milliliters, and it was collected into EDTA tubes. Germline V gene lookup returns CDR1 MGHRA and CDR2 YSYEKL. The V and J ends lost 4 bases and 1 base respectively, with 15 bases between them. This CDR3 has 16 residues. For TCR beta, libraries came from iRepertoire HTBI primers and Arm-PCR of CDR3 regions. TCRdb called the multiplex PCR reads again in MiXCR, with one record for every CDR3 protein. This table holds hundreds of thousands of distinct CDR3 sequences, approximately 13% found once. Findings and caveats of the study: TRBV28, TRBJ1-2 and TRBJ2-5 were favored in persistent disease. Limited sample numbers may have lowered accuracy.

The sample also formed part of further work on T cells in Graves' hyperthyroidism and ophthalmopathy. From that paper: A model using 13 V-J features told ophthalmopathy apart from stable hyperthyroidism.

This specimen was peripheral blood mononuclear cells (PBMCs), taken at new diagnosis, from a patient treated with antithyroid drugs. The chain links TRBV4-1 to TRBJ2-3; D is undetermined. This TCR derives from a young man with Graves disease. The CDR3 DNA sequence: TGCGCCAGCAGCCCCTCCACAAGTACCGGCACAGATACGCAGTATTTT. Translation gives CASSPSTSTGTDTQYF.